One and the same sample provided the 12 T cell receptor beta chains below, sequenced in a study of beta chain features in type 1 diabetes. Study-wide results and caveats: Across all four CD4+ subsets, people with type 1 diabetes showed modestly shorter TCRB CDR3s.

Expressed TCRB transcripts were sequenced, since all the RNA that had been isolated was reverse transcribed. Assay: immunoSEQ multiplex PCR; the TCRdb copy retains only in-frame clones and omits some. The sample includes around 690,000 clones, 9.5% to 15% of them seen just once. For these receptors, no antigen is known. The sample consisted of naive CD4+ T cells from blood. The source of these receptors is a young man with type 1 diabetes.

The chain combines TRBV11-2 with TRBJ2-1; 8 positions match TRBD1. Germline V gene sequence: CDR1 SGHAT, CDR2 FQNNGV. The trim removed 3 bases at V and 0 bases at J, leaving 10 bases unmatched. The CDR3 runs to 18 residues. CDR3: CASSLETGAPSSYNEQFF. The DNA of the CDR3 is TGTGCCAGCAGCTTGGAGACAGGGGCCCCTAGCTCCTACAATGAGCAGTTCTTC.

This clone was observed a handful of times. DNA of the CDR3: TGTGCCAGCAGTTCGGCCAGCCACGAGCAGTACTTC. It yields the protein CASSSASHEQYF. The gene calls are TRBV2 and TRBJ2-7; D is unresolved. V lost 5 bases, J lost 5 bases, and 10 bases lay in between. In germline, CDR1 is SNHLY, CDR2 FYNNEI. CDR3 size: 12 residues.

V gene TRBV7-9 combines with J gene TRBJ1-5; D might be TRBD1 (5 bases). The CDR3 totals 14 residues. Trimming took off 5 bases at V and 3 bases at J, with 11 bases between the two ends. Germline V gene data show CDR1 as SEHNR and CDR2 as FQNEAQ (reference sequence). For the CDR3, the DNA is TGTGCCAGCAGCCCCGGGGGGGACAATCAGCCCCAGCATTTT. Translated, it gives CASSPGGDNQPQHF.

The J gene is TRBJ2-1, the V gene TRBV7-2; 15 positions match TRBD2. CDR3 size: 16 residues. With 5 bases clipped from V and 6 bases from J, the junction kept 5 bases outside the gene matches. The germline V gene has CDR1 SGHTA and CDR2 FQGNSA. CDR3 bases: TGTGCCAGCAGCATGGAGGGACTAGCGGGGGGCAATGAGCAGTTCTTC. Protein sequence: CASSMEGLAGGNEQFF.

This clone was counted a few times. The rearrangement links TRBV25-1 to TRBJ2-7; tentative D call: TRBD2 (7 bases). V was shortened by 3 bases and J by 2 bases, with 17 bases between the two germline ends. The CDR3 covers 16 residues. Germline CDR1 and CDR2: MGHDK and SYGVNS. The CDR3 region has the DNA TGTGCCAGCAGTGAGGGGGGGGCCCCCACCCCCTACGAGCAGTACTTC. This translates into CASSEGGAPTPYEQYF.

There are a few counts of this clone. J is TRBJ1-1 and V is TRBV4-2; tentatively, D is TRBD1 (5 bases). Germline assignment: CDR1 LGHNA and CDR2 YNFKEQ. V shed 1 base and J shed 6 bases, with 12 bases lying between them. The CDR3 covers 14 residues. The CDR3 sequence: CASSQVQGPSEAFF. As DNA, the CDR3 is TGTGCCAGCAGCCAAGTGCAGGGACCCTCTGAAGCTTTCTTT.

The chain combines TRBV7-9 with TRBJ1-2; a possible D gene is TRBD1 (5 bases). The germline V gene encodes CDR1 SEHNR and CDR2 FQNEAQ (reference sequence). The CDR3 runs 16 residues. Trimming removed 4 bases at V and 1 base at J, with 16 bases between. The CDR3 here is CASSYGAERINYGYTF. As DNA, the CDR3 is TGTGCCAGCAGCTACGGGGCAGAGAGAATTAACTATGGCTACACCTTC. The full variable domain, completed using reference TRBV7-9 and TRBJ1-2, is DTGVSQNPRHKITKRGQNVTFRCDPISEHNRLYWYRQTLGQGPEFLTYFQNEAQLEKSRLLSDRFSAERPKGSFSTLEIQRTEQGDSAMYLCASSYGAERINYGYTFGSGTRLTVV.

A few counts support this clone. The chain combines TRBV23-1 with TRBJ2-5; a weak D match, TRBD2 (5 bases). TRBV23-1 is marked as an open reading frame, function uncertain. CDR3 size: 16 residues. V lost 1 base and J 4 bases, leaving 16 bases between the germline ends. The CDR3 nucleotides are TGCGCCAGCAGTCAATGGAAGCGGATTAGAGGAGAGACCCAGTACTTC. Its protein is CASSQWKRIRGETQYF.

The V gene is TRBV7-9, the J gene TRBJ1-5; TRBD1 is a possible D gene (6 bases). The germline V and J ends were trimmed by 5 bases and 0 bases, with 17 bases remaining between them. This CDR3 comprises 17 residues. Germline assignment: CDR1 SEHNR and CDR2 FQNEAQ (reference sequence). The CDR3 nucleotides read TGTGCCAGCAGCGGAGGGACATCGATTTATAGCAATCAGCCCCAGCATTTT. Translated: CASSGGTSIYSNQPQHF.

There are a few counts of this clone. The genes are TRBV7-9 and TRBJ2-7; weak D call: TRBD1 (6 bases). V gave up 5 bases and J gave up 2 bases, with 13 bases separating them. The CDR3 has 14 residues. Germline values: CDR1 SEHNR, CDR2 FQNEAQ (reference sequence). CDR3 sequence reads: CASSTQQGPYEQYF. CDR3 bases: TGTGCCAGCAGCACCCAACAGGGCCCCTACGAGCAGTACTTC.

This rearrangement joins TRBV5-1 to TRBJ2-7, with TRBD1 matching over 10 bases. This CDR3 spans 15 amino acids. After removal of 2 bases from V and 5 bases from J, the junction contained 7 bases not matched to a gene. Per germline, CDR1 SGHRS and CDR2 YFSETQ. CDR3 sequence reads: CASSFPRTGGHEQYF. CDR3 DNA: TGCGCCAGCAGCTTCCCTAGGACAGGGGGGCACGAGCAGTACTTC.

This chain joins TRBV29-1 and TRBJ2-7; 11 nucleotides line up with TRBD1. With 3 bases clipped from V and 5 bases from J, the junction kept 3 bases outside the gene matches. Germline V CDR1 and CDR2: SQVTM, ANQGSEA. The CDR3 is made up of 13 amino acids. In DNA, the CDR3 is TGCAGCGTTGAGGGACAGGGGGTCCACGAGCAGTACTTC. It translates to CSVEGQGVHEQYF.